This T cell receptor (beta chain) was identified in a study of OX40 agonist ivuxolimab in advanced cancers. Of note for this clone: No antigen is known for it.

General study points: The work left the antigen specificity of expanded peripheral T cells undetermined. By week 6 at 0.1 to 3.0 mg/kg, blood CD4+ and CD8+ T cells had expanded clonally.

TCRdb's table, derived via immunoSEQ multiplex PCR, lists solely in-frame clones and lacks some. The sample lists roughly 76,000 clones, around 90% seen once, with roughly 2.4% in the top ten. Germline loops: CDR1 SGHTS, CDR2 YDEGEE. Trimming left V 3 bases short and J 5 bases short, with 18 bases between. CDR3 size: 17 residues. Sequenced material: CD4+ or CD8+ T cells sorted from blood, taken in a trial of the OX40 agonist ivuxolimab. This clonotype was sampled from an adult with an advanced solid tumor such as melanoma, head and neck, liver or kidney cancer. The V gene is TRBV5-8, the J gene TRBJ1-6; D not certain. The DNA for the CDR3 is TGTGCCAGCAGCTGGAGGGTGACTCCCAGGAATAATTCACCCCTCCACTTT. Protein: CASSWRVTPRNNSPLHF.